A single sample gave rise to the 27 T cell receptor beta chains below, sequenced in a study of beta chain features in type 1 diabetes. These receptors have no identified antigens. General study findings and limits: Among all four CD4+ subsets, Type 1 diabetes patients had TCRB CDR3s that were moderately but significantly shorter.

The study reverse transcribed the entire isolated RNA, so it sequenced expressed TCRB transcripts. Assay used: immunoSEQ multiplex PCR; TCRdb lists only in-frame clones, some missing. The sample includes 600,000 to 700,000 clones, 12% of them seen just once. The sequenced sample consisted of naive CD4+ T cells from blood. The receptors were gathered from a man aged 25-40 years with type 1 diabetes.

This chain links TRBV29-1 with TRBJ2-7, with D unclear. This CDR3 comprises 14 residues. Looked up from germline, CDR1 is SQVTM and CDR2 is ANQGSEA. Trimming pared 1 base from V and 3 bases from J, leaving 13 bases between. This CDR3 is CSVEVSELNYEQYF. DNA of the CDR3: TGCAGCGTTGAAGTCAGTGAGCTAAACTACGAGCAGTACTTC.

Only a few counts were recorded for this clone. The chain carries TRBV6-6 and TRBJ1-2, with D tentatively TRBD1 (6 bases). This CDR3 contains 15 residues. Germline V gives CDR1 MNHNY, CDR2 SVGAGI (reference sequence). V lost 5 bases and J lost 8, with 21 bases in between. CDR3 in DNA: TGTGCCAGCAGTCTAACATCAGGGGAATTAGGAGGCTACACCTTC. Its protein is CASSLTSGELGGYTF.

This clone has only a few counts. In nucleotides, the CDR3 is TGTGCCAGTAGTCCCCCCGGCGGGGGGAGGAATGAGCAGTTCTTC. Residues: CASSPPGGGRNEQFF. V gene TRBV19 combines with J gene TRBJ2-1; 8 bases fit TRBD2. CDR3 length equals 15 residues. V was pared by 5 bases and J by 7 bases, with 10 bases of the junction left unmatched. Germline CDR1 is LNHDA and CDR2 is SQIVND (reference sequence).

DNA of the CDR3: TGTGCCTGGGCTCTTTTAAGCGGGGGGTACAATGAGCAGTTCTTC. It is translated as CAWALLSGGYNEQFF. V usage is TRBV30 and J usage is TRBJ2-1; TRBD2 aligns across 9 bases. Germline V gene sequence: CDR1 GTSNPN, CDR2 SVGIG (reference sequence). The CDR3 has 15 amino acids. The V and J ends lost 5 bases and 4 bases, in that order; junction bases with no gene match: 9.

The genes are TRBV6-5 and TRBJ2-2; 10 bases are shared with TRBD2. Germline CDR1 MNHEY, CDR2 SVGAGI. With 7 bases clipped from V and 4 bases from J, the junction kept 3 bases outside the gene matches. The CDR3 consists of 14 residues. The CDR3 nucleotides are TGTGCCAGCAAAGCGGGAGGGAGCACCGGGGAGCTGTTTTTT. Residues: CASKAGGSTGELFF.

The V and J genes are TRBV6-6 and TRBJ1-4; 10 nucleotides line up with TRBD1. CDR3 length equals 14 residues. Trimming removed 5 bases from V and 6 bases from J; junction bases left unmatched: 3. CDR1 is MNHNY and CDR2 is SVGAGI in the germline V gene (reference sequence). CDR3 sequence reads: CASSNGQGDEKLFF. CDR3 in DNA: TGTGCCAGCAGTAACGGACAGGGGGATGAAAAACTGTTTTTT.

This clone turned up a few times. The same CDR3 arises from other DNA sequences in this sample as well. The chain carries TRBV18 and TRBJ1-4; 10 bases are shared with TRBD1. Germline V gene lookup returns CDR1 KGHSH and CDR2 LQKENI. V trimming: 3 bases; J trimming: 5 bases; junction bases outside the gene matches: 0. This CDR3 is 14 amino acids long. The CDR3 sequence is CASSPDRGNEKLFF. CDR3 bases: TGTGCCAGCTCACCGGACAGGGGGAATGAAAAACTGTTTTTT.

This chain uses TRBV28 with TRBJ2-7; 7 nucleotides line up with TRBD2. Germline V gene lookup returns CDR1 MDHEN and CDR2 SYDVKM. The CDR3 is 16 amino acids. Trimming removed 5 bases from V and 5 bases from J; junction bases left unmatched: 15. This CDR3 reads CASSPLRGRVTNEQYF. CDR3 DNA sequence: TGTGCCAGCAGTCCCCTTAGAGGGAGGGTGACAAACGAGCAGTACTTC. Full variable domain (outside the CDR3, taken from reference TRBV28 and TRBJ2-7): DVKVTQSSRYLVKRTGEKVFLECVQDMDHENMFWYRQDPGLGLRLIYFSYDVKMKEKGDIPEGYSVSREKKERFSLILESASTNQTSMYLCASSPLRGRVTNEQYFGPGTRLTVT.

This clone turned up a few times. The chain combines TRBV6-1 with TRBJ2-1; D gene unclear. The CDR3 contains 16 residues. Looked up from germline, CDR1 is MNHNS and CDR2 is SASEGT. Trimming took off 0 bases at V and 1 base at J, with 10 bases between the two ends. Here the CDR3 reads CASSEAEDPSYNEQFF. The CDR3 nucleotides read TGTGCCAGCAGTGAAGCTGAGGACCCTTCCTACAATGAGCAGTTCTTC.

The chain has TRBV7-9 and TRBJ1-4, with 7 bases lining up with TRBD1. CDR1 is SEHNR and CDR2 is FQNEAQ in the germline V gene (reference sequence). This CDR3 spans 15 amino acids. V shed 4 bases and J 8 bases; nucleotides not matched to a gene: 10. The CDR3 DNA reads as TGTGCCAGCAGCTCCTCCACAGGGGTCGGCGAAAAACTGTTTTTT. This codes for CASSSSTGVGEKLFF.

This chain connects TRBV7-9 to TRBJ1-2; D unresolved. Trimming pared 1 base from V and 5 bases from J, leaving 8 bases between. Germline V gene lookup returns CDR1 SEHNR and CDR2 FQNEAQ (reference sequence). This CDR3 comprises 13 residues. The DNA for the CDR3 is TGTGCCAGCAGCTTAGATGGTCCGTATGGCTACACCTTC. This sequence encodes CASSLDGPYGYTF. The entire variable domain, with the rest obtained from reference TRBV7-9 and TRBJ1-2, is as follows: DTGVSQNPRHKITKRGQNVTFRCDPISEHNRLYWYRQTLGQGPEFLTYFQNEAQLEKSRLLSDRFSAERPKGSFSTLEIQRTEQGDSAMYLCASSLDGPYGYTFGSGTRLTVV.

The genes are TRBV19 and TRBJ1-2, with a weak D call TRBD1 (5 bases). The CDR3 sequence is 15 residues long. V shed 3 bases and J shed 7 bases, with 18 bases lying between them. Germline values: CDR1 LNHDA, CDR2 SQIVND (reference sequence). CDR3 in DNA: TGTGCCAGTAGTATCTCCGGGACCGAGCGATTTGGCTACACCTTC. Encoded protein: CASSISGTERFGYTF.

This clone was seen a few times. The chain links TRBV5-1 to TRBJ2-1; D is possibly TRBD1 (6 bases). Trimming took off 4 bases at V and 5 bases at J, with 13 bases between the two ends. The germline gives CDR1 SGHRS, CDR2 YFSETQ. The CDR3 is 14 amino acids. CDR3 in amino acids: CASSPQGQDNEQFF. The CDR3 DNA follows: TGCGCCAGCAGCCCCCAGGGGCAGGACAATGAGCAGTTCTTC.

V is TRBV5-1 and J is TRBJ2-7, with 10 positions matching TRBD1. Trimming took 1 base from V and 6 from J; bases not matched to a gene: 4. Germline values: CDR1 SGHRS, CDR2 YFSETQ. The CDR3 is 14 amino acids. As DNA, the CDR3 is TGCGCCAGCAGCTTGCGGGACAGGGGACGCGAGCAGTACTTC. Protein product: CASSLRDRGREQYF.

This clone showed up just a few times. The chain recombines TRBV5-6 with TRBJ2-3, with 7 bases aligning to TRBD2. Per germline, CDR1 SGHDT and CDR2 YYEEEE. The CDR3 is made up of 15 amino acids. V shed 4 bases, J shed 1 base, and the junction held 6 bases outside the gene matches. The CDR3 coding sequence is TGTGCCAGCAGCATTGGGAGCGGGGGCACAGATACGCAGTATTTT. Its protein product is CASSIGSGGTDTQYF.

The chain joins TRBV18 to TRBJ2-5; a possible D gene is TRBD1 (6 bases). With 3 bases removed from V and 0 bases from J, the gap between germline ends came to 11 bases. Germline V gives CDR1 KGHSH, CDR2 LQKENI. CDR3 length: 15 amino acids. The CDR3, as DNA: TGTGCCAGCTCACCGGTGGGGGCCAACCAAGAGACCCAGTACTTC. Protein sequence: CASSPVGANQETQYF.

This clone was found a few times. This CDR3 is CASSLLSQETQYF. The DNA of the CDR3 is TGTGCCAGCAGCTTATTGAGCCAAGAGACCCAGTACTTC. The V gene is TRBV7-6, the J gene TRBJ2-5; D unclear. Germline lookup yields CDR1 SGHVS and CDR2 FNYEAQ. The germline V and J ends were trimmed by 2 bases and 1 base, with 5 bases remaining between them. The CDR3 is 13 amino acids.

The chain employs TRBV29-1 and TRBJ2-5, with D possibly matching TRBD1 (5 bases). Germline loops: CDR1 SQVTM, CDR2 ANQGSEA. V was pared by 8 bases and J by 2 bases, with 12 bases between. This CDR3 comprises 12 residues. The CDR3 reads CSFGHFQETQYF. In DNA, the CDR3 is TGCAGCTTTGGACACTTTCAAGAGACCCAGTACTTC.

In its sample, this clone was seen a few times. The DNA of the CDR3 is TGCAGCGCAGGGGGCCCAGAGACCCAGTACTTC. This encodes CSAGGPETQYF. The V gene is TRBV29-1, the J gene TRBJ2-5; 8 nucleotides align to TRBD1. V shed 7 bases and J 4 bases; nucleotides not matched to a gene: 2. Germline V gene sequence: CDR1 SQVTM, CDR2 ANQGSEA. CDR3 length: 11 residues.

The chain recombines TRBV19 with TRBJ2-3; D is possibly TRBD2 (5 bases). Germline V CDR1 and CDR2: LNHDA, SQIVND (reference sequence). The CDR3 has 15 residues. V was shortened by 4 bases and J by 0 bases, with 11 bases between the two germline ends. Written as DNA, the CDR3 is TGTGCCAGTAGTAACCTAGCCGCGAGCACAGATACGCAGTATTTT. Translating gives CASSNLAASTDTQYF.

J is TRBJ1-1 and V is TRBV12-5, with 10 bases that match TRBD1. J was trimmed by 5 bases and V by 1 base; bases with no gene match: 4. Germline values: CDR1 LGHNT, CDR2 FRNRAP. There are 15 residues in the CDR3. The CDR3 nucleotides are TGTGCTAGTGGTTTGGGAGTGGGACAGGGGACTGAAGCTTTCTTT. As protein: CASGLGVGQGTEAFF.

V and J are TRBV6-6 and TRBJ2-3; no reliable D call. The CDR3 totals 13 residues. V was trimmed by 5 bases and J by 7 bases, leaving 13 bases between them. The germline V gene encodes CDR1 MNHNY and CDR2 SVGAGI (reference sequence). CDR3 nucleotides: TGTGCCAGCAGTCCCTCTAATGGGAATACGCAGTATTTT. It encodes CASSPSNGNTQYF.

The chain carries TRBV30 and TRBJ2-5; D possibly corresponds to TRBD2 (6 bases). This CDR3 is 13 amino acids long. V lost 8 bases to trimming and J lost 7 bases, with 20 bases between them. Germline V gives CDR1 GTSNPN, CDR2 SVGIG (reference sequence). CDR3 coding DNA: TGTGCCGGAGGGGTTTGGCCGGGCGGGACCCAGTACTTC. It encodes CAGGVWPGGTQYF. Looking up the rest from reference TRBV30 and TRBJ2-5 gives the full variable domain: SQTIHQWPATLVQPVGSPLSLECTVEGTSNPNLYWYRQAAGRGLQLLFYSVGIGQISSEVPQNLSASRPQDRQFILSSKKLLLSDSGFYLCAGGVWPGGTQYFGPGTRLLVL.

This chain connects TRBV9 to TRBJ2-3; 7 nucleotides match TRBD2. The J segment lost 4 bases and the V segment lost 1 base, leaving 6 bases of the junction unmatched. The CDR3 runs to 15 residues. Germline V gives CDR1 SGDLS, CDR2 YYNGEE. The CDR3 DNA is TGTGCCAGCAGCGTAAGACTAGCTGACGCAGATACGCAGTATTTT. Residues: CASSVRLADADTQYF.

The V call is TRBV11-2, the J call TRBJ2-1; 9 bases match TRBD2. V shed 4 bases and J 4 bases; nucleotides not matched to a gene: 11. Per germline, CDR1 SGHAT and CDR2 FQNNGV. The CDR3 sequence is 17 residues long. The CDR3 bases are TGTGCCAGCAGCTCCGCCCCCGGTAGCGGGGGATACAATGAGCAGTTCTTC. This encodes CASSSAPGSGGYNEQFF.

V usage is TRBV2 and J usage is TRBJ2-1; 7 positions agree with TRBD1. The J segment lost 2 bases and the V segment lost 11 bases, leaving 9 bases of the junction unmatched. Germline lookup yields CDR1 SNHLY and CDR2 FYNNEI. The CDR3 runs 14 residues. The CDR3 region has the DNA TGTGCCTGCATAGACAGGGCCCCCTACAATGAGCAGTTCTTC. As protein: CACIDRAPYNEQFF.

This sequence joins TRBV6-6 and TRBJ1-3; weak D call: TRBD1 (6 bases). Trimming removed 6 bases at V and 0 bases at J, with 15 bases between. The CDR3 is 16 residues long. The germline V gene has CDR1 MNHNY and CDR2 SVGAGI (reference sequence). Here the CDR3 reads CASSPGTYVSGNTIYF. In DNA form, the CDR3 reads TGTGCCAGCAGCCCTGGGACATACGTCTCTGGAAACACCATATATTTT.